The source of this T cell receptor beta chain is a study of tumor-infiltrating lymphocytes in primary liver carcinoma. Background on the study: The tumors ranged from roughly 4 to 11 cm across and fell within stage T1-T3 N0M0. Yields of productive TCRbeta reads ranged from roughly 3.5 to 7.5 million per sample and were similar across tissue types.

CDR3 length: 16 residues. Germline values: CDR1 SGHKS, CDR2 YYEKEE (reference sequence). Co-extracting RNA and DNA was done with 20-30 mg of unsorted bulk tissue as input. Donors were untreated and chronically infected with HBV. As to this clonotype: At one end, the junction sequence differs from germline, possibly due to a read error.

A constant-region primer primed TCR beta cDNA synthesis from around 500 ng of total RNA. Generation of the TCR beta libraries relied on three nested multiplex PCR rounds using slightly modified ARM-PCR. TRBV1-TRBV30 forward primers paired with a C-beta reverse primer drove the first two PCR rounds, ten to eleven cycles each. TCRdb reanalysed the multiplex PCR reads using MiXCR and keeps one entry per CDR3 protein. Among 90,000 to 150,000 distinct CDR3 sequences listed, around 70% were seen once. This sequence was found in a woman aged 55 to 70 with primary liver carcinoma and hepatitis B virus infection. The sequenced sample consisted of tumor-adjacent normal liver tissue. V usage is TRBV5-5 and J usage is TRBJ2-3; unclear D gene. For the CDR3, the DNA is TGTACCAGCAGCTTGGCAACGGGTGCTATCACAGATAAGCAGTATTTT. Its protein is CTSSLATGAITDKQYF.